This T cell receptor (beta chain) came from a study of regulatory T cells in long-lasting Graves disease listed by TCRdb under 2021. For the wider study: To count as having persistent Graves' disease, a patient had to have received antithyroid drug treatment for over 5 years with TSH receptor autoantibodies remaining persistently positive. The study was conducted in China and was registered as a clinical trial. A total of roughly 35 samples underwent TCR sequencing: around 13 from persistent and 20 from newly diagnosed Graves' disease patients. This study used TCR sequencing and RNA sequencing of peripheral blood to compare persistent Graves' disease patients against newly diagnosed Graves' disease patients. Persistent Graves' disease patients in the clinical cohort had taken antithyroid drugs for 8 to 12 years on average. Study-wide conclusions, independent of this receptor: Sequencing and analysis were limited to the TCR beta chain. More public clonotypes were shared among persistent patients (2,741) than among newly diagnosed patients (approximately 1,000). TRBV28, TRBJ1-2 and TRBJ2-5 were preferentially used in persistent disease, while TRBV20-1 and TRBJ2-1 were favored in newly diagnosed disease. Lower TCR Shannon entropy and fewer highly expanded clones were observed in persistent Graves' disease patients than in newly diagnosed patients, which suggested clonal expansion. Only peripheral blood was studied, because thyroid tissue, the primary lesion, was inaccessible. The authors noted that the small sample size was a limitation that may lower accuracy.

There are many counts of this clonotype. It has no known antigen specificity. No much larger clone exists at a distance of one base, and base qualities are not known. Library preparation used multiplex PCR. Instrument used: Illumina HiSeq 4000. TCR beta libraries were built with iRepertoire HTBI primers and Arm-PCR amplification of CDR3 regions. Gel purification was performed on PCR products prior to sequencing. As for how the authors treated the data: Gene usage analysis of CDR3 amino acid clonotypes relied on the roughly 60 TRBV and more than twelve TRBJ segments identified across samples. Filtered high-quality paired reads were merged into contigs using COPE and FqMerger. Contigs were aligned with BLAST to IMGT TRBV, TRBD and TRBJ reference genes, and CDR3 was defined per IMGT. Highly expanded clones were defined as clonotypes with a frequency above 0.1%. Repertoire diversity was measured by Shannon entropy, and V-J evenness by the Gini coefficient. Clonotypes shared by more than one individual were considered public. Through fastp at Q25 and MiXCR, TCRdb rebuilt clones from the public reads, retaining in-frame beta chains. One record per CDR3 amino acid sequence lists the most common genes and DNA. TCRdb's processing, not the study's, gives the V and J calls here. Here the sample has 300,000 to 350,000 distinct CDR3 sequences; around 20% occur a single time. The top ten constitute 25% to 35% of the sample.

The time point label for this specimen denotes: persistent/refractory GD, antithyroid drugs over 5 years with positive TRAb. For both TCR sequencing and RNA sequencing, RNA was extracted from PBMCs in TRIzol. The diagnosis of Graves' disease was made according to American Thyroid Association guidelines. The patients came from an endocrinology department in Xi'an, China. From each patient, approximately 9 milliliters of peripheral blood was collected into an EDTA anticoagulant tube. PBMCs were isolated by Ficoll Paque Plus density gradient separation without further T cell sorting. An Agilent 2100 Bioanalyzer and agarose gel were used to check RNA quality, and a NanoDrop 2000 was used to measure RNA concentration. V is cut back by 5 bases and J by 8 bases, with 12 bases in the junction unmatched. The germline V gene (reference sequence) supplies CDR1 SEHNR and CDR2 FQNEAQ. From cysteine to phenylalanine, the CDR3 is 15 amino acids long. This entry keeps only the CDR3 DNA: 45 bases, framed from base 1.

This sample comprised peripheral blood mononuclear cells (PBMCs), obtained when the disease was refractory, from a patient treated with antithyroid drugs. The sequence joins TRBV7-9 to TRBJ1-2; 9 of the junction bases match TRBD1. The receptor was derived from a female donor with Graves disease. The CDR3 corresponds to CASSAPGQGGKGYTF. Read as DNA, the sequence is TGTGCCAGCAGCGCTCCGGGACAGGGAGGAAAAGGCTACACCTTC.